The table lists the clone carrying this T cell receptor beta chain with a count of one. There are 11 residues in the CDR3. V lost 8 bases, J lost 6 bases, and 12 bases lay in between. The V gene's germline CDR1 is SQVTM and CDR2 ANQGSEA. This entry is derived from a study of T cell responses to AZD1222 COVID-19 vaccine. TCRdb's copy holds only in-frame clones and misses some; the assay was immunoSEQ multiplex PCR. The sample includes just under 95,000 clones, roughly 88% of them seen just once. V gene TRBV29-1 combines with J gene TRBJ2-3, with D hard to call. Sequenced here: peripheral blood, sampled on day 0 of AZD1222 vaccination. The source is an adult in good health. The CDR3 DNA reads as TGCAGCACGGGCACCACCGATACGCAGTATTTT. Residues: CSTGTTDTQYF.